This T cell receptor (beta chain) was retrieved from a study of tumor-infiltrating lymphocytes in primary liver carcinoma. Overall study findings and caveats: With p = 0.039, the top-250-clone fraction in tumors significantly exceeded that in blood.

The germline CDR1 and CDR2 sequences are SGHVS and FQNEAQ. The CDR3 is made up of 16 amino acids. Total RNA amounting to roughly 450 ng was the source from which TCR beta cDNA was made with a constant-region primer. Slightly modified ARM-PCR served as the procedure for the TCR beta libraries. These libraries came from three rounds of nested multiplex PCR. With TRBV1-TRBV30 forward primers and a C-beta reverse primer, the first two PCR rounds were run for approximately 9 cycles each. Via MiXCR, TCRdb re-called the multiplex PCR reads, giving one row per CDR3 protein. The table has about 180,000 distinct CDR3 sequences, roughly 60% seen once. Note on this clonotype: Its target is not known. A junction boundary mismatches the germline segment, possibly from a read error.

For blood RNA, unsorted whole blood served as the source, and germline DNA was extracted too. Sequencing used peripheral blood. The clonotype comes from a man aged 35-49 years with primary liver carcinoma and hepatitis B virus infection. The chain has TRBV7-8 and TRBJ2-1; possibly TRBD2 for D (6 bases). The CDR3 spells CAGSPFSGYSYNEQFF. In nucleotides, the CDR3 is TGTGCCGGCAGCCCGTTTAGCGGTTACTCATACAATGAGCAGTTCTTC.